This passage covers 26 T cell receptor beta chains from one sample sequenced in a study of cytotoxic CD8 clonotypes in ibrutinib-treated CLL. Measured with immunoSEQ multiplex PCR; TCRdb has only the in-frame clones, and not every one. The sample has roughly 250,000 clones, roughly 70% seen once. This specimen was PBMCs, taken after 24 months of ibrutinib treatment. The receptors originated from a human donor with chronic lymphocytic leukemia.

The rearrangement links TRBV9 to TRBJ2-7; 8 bases match TRBD2. The CDR3 loop spans 17 amino acids. Trimming cost V 0 bases and J 0 bases; bases outside gene matches: 8. Germline V gene lookup returns CDR1 SGDLS and CDR2 YYNGEE. The CDR3, as DNA: TGTGCCAGCAGCGTAGGAGGGCGGGAGGCCCCCTCCTACGAGCAGTACTTC. It encodes CASSVGGREAPSYEQYF.

J is TRBJ2-5 and V is TRBV4-2; 7 bases are a match to TRBD1. Germline CDR1 is LGHNA and CDR2 is YNFKEQ. V dropped 4 bases and J dropped 4; count of bases not matched to a gene: 3. The CDR3 length is 13 residues. CDR3: CASSPRQGETQYF. DNA for the CDR3: TGTGCCAGCAGCCCCCGACAGGGAGAGACCCAGTACTTC.

The chain has TRBV10-3 and TRBJ1-5; D unclear. V lost 6 bases and J lost 3, with 9 bases in between. CDR3 length equals 13 residues. Germline values: CDR1 ENHRY, CDR2 SYGVKD. CDR3 amino acids: CAIRGSINQPQHF. The CDR3 nucleotides read TGTGCCATCAGGGGGTCGATCAATCAGCCCCAGCATTTT.

This clone has more than one count but fewer than ten. The chain is built from TRBV28 and TRBJ2-5; D gene uncertain. The germline V gene encodes CDR1 MDHEN and CDR2 SYDVKM. Trimming pared 8 bases from V and 5 bases from J, leaving 12 bases between. This CDR3 region has 12 residues. This chain's CDR3 is CASAAARETQYF. CDR3 bases: TGTGCCAGCGCCGCGGCCAGGGAGACCCAGTACTTC.

The V gene is TRBV4-3, the J gene TRBJ2-2; D not certain. Trimming cost V 4 bases and J 8 bases, with 11 bases left between them. Germline-derived CDR1 and CDR2 are LGHNA and YSLEER. There are 13 residues in the CDR3. The CDR3 coding sequence is TGCGCCAGCAGCCCCCAACCACAGGGGGAGCTGTTTTTT. Its protein is CASSPQPQGELFF.

The chain is built from TRBV6-1 and TRBJ2-7; D is uncertain. This CDR3 comprises 12 residues. V lost 7 bases and J lost 1, with 8 bases in between. The V gene's germline CDR1 is MNHNS and CDR2 SASEGT. CDR3 sequence: CASTSGSYEQYF. Here the CDR3 DNA reads TGTGCCAGCACCAGTGGATCCTACGAGCAGTACTTC.

This clone showed up just once. This chain connects TRBV9 to TRBJ2-1; D is unclear. CDR1 and CDR2 (germline): SGDLS, YYNGEE. V was cut by 4 bases and J by 7 bases, with 15 bases left in between. This CDR3 contains 14 residues. This CDR3 is CASSPQAAPNEQFF. The CDR3 DNA reads as TGTGCCAGCAGCCCCCAAGCAGCCCCAAATGAGCAGTTCTTC.

This clone was counted only a few times. V is TRBV4-2 and J is TRBJ2-1, with 9 bases that match TRBD2. The CDR3 length is 16 residues. Germline CDR1 is LGHNA and CDR2 is YNFKEQ. V was pared by 1 base and J by 3 bases, with 4 bases of the junction left unmatched. In DNA form, the CDR3 reads TGTGCCAGCAGCCAAGGAGTAGCGGGGGTCTACAATGAGCAGTTCTTC. Its protein is CASSQGVAGVYNEQFF.

J is TRBJ1-1 and V is TRBV6-6; unclear D gene. CDR3 size: 13 residues. The germline gives CDR1 MNHNY, CDR2 SVGAGI (reference sequence). V shed 8 bases and J shed 5 bases, with 15 bases lying between them. The DNA for the CDR3 is TGTGCCAGCGCTAACGTGGGGAGGACTGAAGCTTTCTTT. It encodes CASANVGRTEAFF.

The chain is built from TRBV11-2 and TRBJ2-2; 10 bases line up with TRBD2. The ends lost 7 bases at V and 4 bases at J; junction bases unmatched: 6. The CDR3 consists of 15 residues. CDR1 is SGHAT, CDR2 FQNNGV, per germline. CDR3 amino acids: CASTRTSGTTGELFF. The CDR3 DNA is TGTGCCAGCACCCGGACTAGCGGTACCACCGGGGAGCTGTTTTTT.

This clone was seen a handful of times. The chain uses TRBV4-3 and TRBJ2-1, with TRBD2 matching 12 bases. V lost 4 bases, J lost 8 bases, and 6 bases stayed unmatched. This CDR3 spans 15 amino acids. Germline V gene lookup returns CDR1 LGHNA and CDR2 YSLEER. Here the CDR3 reads CASSPSGRGTDEQFF. The CDR3 DNA reads TGCGCCAGCAGCCCTAGCGGGAGGGGTACCGATGAGCAGTTCTTC.

This clone came up a few times. The chain couples TRBV7-3 to TRBJ2-3; perhaps TRBD2 as D (6 bases). This CDR3 region has 15 residues. Germline values: CDR1 SGHTA, CDR2 FQGTGA. V was clipped by 1 base and J by 6 bases, with 14 bases between them. CDR3 nucleotides: TGTGCCAGCAGCTTAAAAATCGGCGGGGCCGATACGCAGTATTTT. As protein: CASSLKIGGADTQYF. The full variable domain, with the rest looked up from reference TRBV7-3 and TRBJ2-3, is GAGVSQTPSNKVTEKGKYVELRCDPISGHTALYWYRQSLGQGPEFLIYFQGTGAADDSGLPNDRFFAVRPEGSVSTLKIQRTERGDSAVYLCASSLKIGGADTQYFGPGTRLTVL.

The CDR3 loop reads CASSFWAGAETQYF. CDR3 DNA: TGTGCCAGCAGCTTTTGGGCGGGAGCAGAGACCCAGTACTTC. This chain uses TRBV5-4 with TRBJ2-5; TRBD2 agrees at 7 bases. Losses at the gene ends were 2 bases for V and 4 bases for J; bases not matched to a gene: 5. Germline-derived CDR1 and CDR2 are SGHNT and YYREEE (reference sequence). This CDR3 is built from 14 residues.

The chain recombines TRBV5-8 with TRBJ1-1, with D possibly TRBD1 on 5 matching bases. The CDR3 covers 14 residues. Germline CDR1 reads SGHTS; CDR2 reads YDEGEE. V dropped 4 bases and J dropped 3 bases, with 13 bases sitting between them. The CDR3 sequence is CASSRRGKDTEAFF. The CDR3 DNA follows: TGTGCCAGCAGCAGGAGGGGAAAGGACACTGAAGCTTTCTTT. Looking up the rest from reference TRBV5-8 and TRBJ1-1 gives the full variable domain: EAGVTQSPTHLIKTRGQQATLRCSPISGHTSVYWYQQALGLGLQFLLWYDEGEERNRGNFPPRFSGRQFPNYSSELNVNALELEDSALYLCASSRRGKDTEAFFGQGTRLTVV.

The sample holds one count of this clone. The V gene is TRBV4-3, the J gene TRBJ1-2; 8 bases are a match to TRBD1. V lost 0 bases and J lost 5; bases outside the gene matches: 5. Germline CDR1 is LGHNA and CDR2 is YSLEER. The CDR3 has 15 residues. The CDR3 region is CASSQDSRQGYGYTF. The CDR3, as DNA: TGCGCCAGCAGCCAAGATTCGAGACAGGGGTATGGCTACACCTTC.

This clone has a single count. The chain carries TRBV7-8 and TRBJ1-2, with 10 bases aligning to TRBD1. CDR3 size: 15 residues. V shed 6 bases and J 7 bases; nucleotides not matched to a gene: 11. The germline gives CDR1 SGHVS, CDR2 FQNEAQ. CDR3 bases: TGTGCCAGCAGAAGGACAGGGGGTTATCCCTTTGGCTACACCTTC. Residues: CASRRTGGYPFGYTF.

This clone was detected a few times. CDR3 bases: TGTGCCAGCTCACCCGGCCTAGCGGATTACAATGAGCAGTTCTTC. Protein sequence: CASSPGLADYNEQFF. V gene TRBV18 combines with J gene TRBJ2-1, with 7 positions matching TRBD2. The J segment lost 4 bases and the V segment lost 3 bases, leaving 6 bases of the junction unmatched. Germline V gene lookup returns CDR1 KGHSH and CDR2 LQKENI. The CDR3 is 15 amino acids.

The chain couples TRBV7-9 to TRBJ2-7; 10 positions agree with TRBD2. Trimming took 5 bases from V and 3 from J; bases not matched to a gene: 7. Germline CDR1 SEHNR, CDR2 FQNEAQ (reference sequence). The CDR3 sequence is 15 residues long. The CDR3 here is CASSPGTSAFYEQYF. Written as DNA, the CDR3 is TGTGCCAGCAGCCCCGGGACTAGCGCATTCTACGAGCAGTACTTC.

The J gene is TRBJ2-1, the V gene TRBV7-9, with 8 positions matching TRBD2. This CDR3 spans 16 amino acids. V shed 5 bases and J 5 bases; nucleotides not matched to a gene: 11. Germline values: CDR1 SEHNR, CDR2 FQNEAQ (reference sequence). DNA of the CDR3: TGTGCCAGCAGCACACCGGGACTAGGAAAGGACAATGAGCAGTTCTTC. As protein: CASSTPGLGKDNEQFF.

The V and J genes are TRBV19 and TRBJ2-7; D not resolved. The CDR3 extends over 14 amino acids. The ends were cut back, 2 bases at V and 1 base at J, with 9 bases in the middle. Per germline, CDR1 LNHDA and CDR2 SQIVND (reference sequence). The DNA of the CDR3 is TGTGCCAGTAGTATACGAAAGGGATCCTACGAGCAGTACTTC. It specifies CASSIRKGSYEQYF.

The chain has TRBV11-2 and TRBJ2-2; D is ambiguous. Trimming pared 3 bases from V and 8 bases from J, leaving 19 bases between. This CDR3 spans 16 amino acids. The germline V gene has CDR1 SGHAT and CDR2 FQNNGV. The CDR3 DNA reads as TGTGCCAGCAGCTTCGCCGCGGTGGCGAGCTCGGGGGAGCTGTTTTTT. It is translated as CASSFAAVASSGELFF.

The V and J genes are TRBV6-5 and TRBJ2-7; no clear D. Germline loops: CDR1 MNHEY, CDR2 SVGAGI. CDR3 length: 15 residues. V lost 6 bases to trimming and J lost 6 bases, with 21 bases between them. The CDR3 DNA reads as TGTGCCAGCAGCTGGGCGAGGAGCCGGTCCGGCGAGCAGTACTTC. This gives the protein CASSWARSRSGEQYF.

This clone has just a few counts. The J gene is TRBJ2-4, the V gene TRBV5-4; the D is unclear. This CDR3 comprises 16 residues. Trimming took 0 bases from V and 2 from J, leaving 12 bases between them. In germline, CDR1 is SGHNT, CDR2 YYREEE (reference sequence). This CDR3 reads CASSLGARMTKNIQYF. The CDR3 DNA sequence: TGTGCCAGCAGCTTGGGCGCCAGGATGACCAAAAACATTCAGTACTTC.

In its sample, this clone was seen a few times. The V call is TRBV4-2, the J call TRBJ1-3, with D hard to call. Germline CDR1 LGHNA, CDR2 YNFKEQ. Trimming stripped 4 bases from V and 0 bases from J, with 16 bases between. The CDR3 extends over 17 amino acids. CDR3 amino acids: CASSPRWAASSGNTIYF. For the CDR3, the DNA is TGTGCCAGCAGCCCCAGGTGGGCAGCCTCCTCTGGAAACACCATATATTTT.

This clone has a handful of counts. The chain recombines TRBV6-1 with TRBJ1-1, with a possible D match to TRBD1 (5 bases). Per the germline V gene, CDR1 is MNHNS and CDR2 is SASEGT. The CDR3 sequence is 13 residues long. Trimming removed 6 bases at V and 3 bases at J, with 11 bases between. CDR3 protein: CASRPRVDTEAFF. CDR3 nucleotides: TGTGCCAGCAGACCCAGGGTGGACACTGAAGCTTTCTTT.

There are a few counts of this clone. The V and J genes are TRBV6-5 and TRBJ1-1; tentatively, D is TRBD1 (5 bases). The ends were cut back, 0 bases at V and 3 bases at J, with 11 bases in the middle. The germline V gene has CDR1 MNHEY and CDR2 SVGAGI. The CDR3 is 15 amino acids. Here the CDR3 DNA reads TGTGCCAGCAGTTACTCCACAGGAGGGGACACTGAAGCTTTCTTT. It codes for CASSYSTGGDTEAFF.